This T cell receptor beta chain was sequenced during a study of OX40 agonist ivuxolimab in advanced cancers. Overall study context: Antecedent anti-PD-1, anti-PD-L1 or anti-CTLA-4 therapy was permissible, with around 40% having received some. Notes on the study in general: At doses 0.1 to 3.0 mg/kg, CD4+ and CD8+ clones expanded.

This CDR3 spans 15 amino acids. CDR1 and CDR2 (germline): SSHAT, FNYEAQ (reference sequence). This clone has just one count. Its target is unknown. Germline is not matched at one junction end, which may reflect a read error. Autoimmune disease history or systemic immunosuppression meant exclusion. Generated by immunoSEQ multiplex PCR, the TCRdb table keeps only in-frame clones and is missing some. The sample has about 51,000 clones; about 90% are singletons. This receptor was taken from an adult with an advanced solid tumor such as melanoma, head and neck, liver or kidney cancer. J is TRBJ2-1 and V is TRBV7-7; D gene ambiguous. The starting material was CD4+ or CD8+ T cells sorted from blood, obtained in a trial of the OX40 agonist ivuxolimab. CDR3 region: CASSLAPSSYNEQFF. The CDR3 nucleotides are TGTGCTAGCAGCTTAGCCCCGAGCTCCTACAATGAGCAGTTCTTC.